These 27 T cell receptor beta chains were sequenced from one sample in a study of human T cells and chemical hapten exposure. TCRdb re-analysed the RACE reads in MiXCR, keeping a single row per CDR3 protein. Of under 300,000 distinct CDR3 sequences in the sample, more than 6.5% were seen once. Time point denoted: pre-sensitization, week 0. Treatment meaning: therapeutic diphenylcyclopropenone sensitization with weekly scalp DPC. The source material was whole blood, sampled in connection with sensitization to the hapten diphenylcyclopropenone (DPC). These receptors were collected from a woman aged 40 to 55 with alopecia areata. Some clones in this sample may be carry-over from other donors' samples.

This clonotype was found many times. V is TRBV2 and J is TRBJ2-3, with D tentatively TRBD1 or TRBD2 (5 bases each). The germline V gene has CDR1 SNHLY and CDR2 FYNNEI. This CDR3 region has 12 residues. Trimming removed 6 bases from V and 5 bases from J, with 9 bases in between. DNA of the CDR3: TGTGCCAGCAGGAGGGGTCTAGATACGCAGTATTTT. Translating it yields CASRRGLDTQYF.

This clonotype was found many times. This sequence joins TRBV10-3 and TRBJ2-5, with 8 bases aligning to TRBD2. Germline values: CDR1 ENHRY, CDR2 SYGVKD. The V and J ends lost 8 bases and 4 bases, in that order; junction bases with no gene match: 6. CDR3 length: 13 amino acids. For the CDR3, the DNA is TGTGCCATCGGAGCGGGAGTAGGAGAGACCCAGTACTTC. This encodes CAIGAGVGETQYF.

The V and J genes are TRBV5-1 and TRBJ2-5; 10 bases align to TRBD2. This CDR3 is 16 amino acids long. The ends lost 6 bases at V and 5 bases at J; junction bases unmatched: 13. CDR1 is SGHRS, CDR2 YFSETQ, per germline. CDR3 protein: CASTIGSSGSRETQYF. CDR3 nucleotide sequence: TGCGCCAGCACGATTGGGTCTAGCGGGAGCAGGGAGACCCAGTACTTC.

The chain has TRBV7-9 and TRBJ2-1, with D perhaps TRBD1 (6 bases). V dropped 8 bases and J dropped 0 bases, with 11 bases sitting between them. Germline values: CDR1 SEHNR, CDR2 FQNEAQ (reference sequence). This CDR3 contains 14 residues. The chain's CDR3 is CASQRGSSYNEQFF. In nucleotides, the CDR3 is TGTGCCAGCCAAAGGGGGAGCTCCTACAATGAGCAGTTCTTC.

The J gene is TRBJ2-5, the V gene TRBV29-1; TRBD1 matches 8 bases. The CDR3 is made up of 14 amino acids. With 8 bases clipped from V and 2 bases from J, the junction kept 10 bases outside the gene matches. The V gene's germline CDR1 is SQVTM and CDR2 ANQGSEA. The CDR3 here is CSTFGDRSQETQYF. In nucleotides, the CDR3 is TGCAGCACATTCGGGGACAGGTCACAAGAGACCCAGTACTTC.

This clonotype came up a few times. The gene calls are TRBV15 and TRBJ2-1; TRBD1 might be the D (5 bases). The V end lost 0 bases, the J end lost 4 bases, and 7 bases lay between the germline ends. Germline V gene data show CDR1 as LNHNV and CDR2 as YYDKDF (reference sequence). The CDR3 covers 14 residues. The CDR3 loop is CATSRDKGYNEQFF. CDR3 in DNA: TGTGCCACCAGCAGAGATAAGGGGTACAATGAGCAGTTCTTC. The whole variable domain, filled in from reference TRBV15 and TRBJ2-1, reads DAMVIQNPRYQVTQFGKPVTLSCSQTLNHNVMYWYQQKSSQAPKLLFHYYDKDFNNEADTPDNFQSRRPNTSFCFLDIRSPGLGDTAMYLCATSRDKGYNEQFFGPGTRLTVL.

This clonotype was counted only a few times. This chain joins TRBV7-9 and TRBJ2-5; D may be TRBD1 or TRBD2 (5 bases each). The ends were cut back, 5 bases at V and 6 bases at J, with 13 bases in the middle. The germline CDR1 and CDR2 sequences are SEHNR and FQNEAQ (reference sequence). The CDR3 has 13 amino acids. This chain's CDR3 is CASSPQGPQTQYF. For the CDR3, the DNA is TGTGCCAGCAGCCCCCAGGGACCACAGACCCAGTACTTC. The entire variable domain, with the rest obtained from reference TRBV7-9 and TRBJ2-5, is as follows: DTGVSQNPRHKITKRGQNVTFRCDPISEHNRLYWYRQTLGQGPEFLTYFQNEAQLEKSRLLSDRFSAERPKGSFSTLEIQRTEQGDSAMYLCASSPQGPQTQYFGPGTRLLVL.

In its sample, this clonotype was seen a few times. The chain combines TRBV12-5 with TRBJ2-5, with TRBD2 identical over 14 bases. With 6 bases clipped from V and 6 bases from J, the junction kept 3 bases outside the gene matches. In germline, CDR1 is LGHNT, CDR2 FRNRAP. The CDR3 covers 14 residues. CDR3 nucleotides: TGTGCTAGTGGCCGGACTAGCGGGAGGAAGACCCAGTACTTC. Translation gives CASGRTSGRKTQYF.

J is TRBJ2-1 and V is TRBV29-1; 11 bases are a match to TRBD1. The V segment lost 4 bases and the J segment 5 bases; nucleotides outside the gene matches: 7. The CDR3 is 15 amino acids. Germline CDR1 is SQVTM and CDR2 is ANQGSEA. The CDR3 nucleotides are TGCAGCGTTGTGTTCCGGACAGGGGGCGACAATGAGCAGTTCTTC. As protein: CSVVFRTGGDNEQFF.

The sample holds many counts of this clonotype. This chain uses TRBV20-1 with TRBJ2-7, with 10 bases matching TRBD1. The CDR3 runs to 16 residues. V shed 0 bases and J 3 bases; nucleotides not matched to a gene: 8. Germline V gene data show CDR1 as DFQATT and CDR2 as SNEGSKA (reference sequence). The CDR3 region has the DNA TGCAGTGCTAGAGATATAGGGGACAGGGGAATCTACGAGCAGTACTTC. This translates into CSARDIGDRGIYEQYF.

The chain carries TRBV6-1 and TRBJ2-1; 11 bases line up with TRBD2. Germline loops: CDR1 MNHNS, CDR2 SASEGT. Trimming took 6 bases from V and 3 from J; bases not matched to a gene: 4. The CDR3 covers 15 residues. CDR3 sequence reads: CASRDSGRDYNEQFF. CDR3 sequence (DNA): TGTGCCAGCAGGGATAGCGGGAGGGACTACAATGAGCAGTTCTTC.

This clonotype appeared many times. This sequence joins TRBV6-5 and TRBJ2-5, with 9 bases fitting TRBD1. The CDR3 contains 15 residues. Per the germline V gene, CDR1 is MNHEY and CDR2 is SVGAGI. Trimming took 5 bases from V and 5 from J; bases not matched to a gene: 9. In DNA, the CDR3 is TGTGCCAGCAGTCGGTGGACAGGGGCGGGGGAGACCCAGTACTTC. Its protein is CASSRWTGAGETQYF.

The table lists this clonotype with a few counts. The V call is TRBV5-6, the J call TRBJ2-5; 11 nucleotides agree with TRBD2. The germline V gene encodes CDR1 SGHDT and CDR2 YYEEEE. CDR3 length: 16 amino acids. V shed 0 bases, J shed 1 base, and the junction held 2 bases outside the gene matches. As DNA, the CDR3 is TGTGCCAGCAGCTTGGGGGGACTAGCGGTCCAAGAGACCCAGTACTTC. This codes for CASSLGGLAVQETQYF.

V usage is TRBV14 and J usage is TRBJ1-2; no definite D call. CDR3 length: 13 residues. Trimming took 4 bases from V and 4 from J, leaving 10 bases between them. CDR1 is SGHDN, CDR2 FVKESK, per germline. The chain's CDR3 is CASSPGTRYGYTF. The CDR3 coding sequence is TGTGCCAGCAGCCCCGGCACGCGCTATGGCTACACCTTC.

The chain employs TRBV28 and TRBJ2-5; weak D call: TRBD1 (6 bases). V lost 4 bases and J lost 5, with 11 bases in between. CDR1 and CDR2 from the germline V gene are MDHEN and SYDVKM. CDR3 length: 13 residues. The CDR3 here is CASSSAQGETQYF. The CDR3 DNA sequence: TGTGCCAGCAGTTCGGCACAGGGTGAGACCCAGTACTTC.

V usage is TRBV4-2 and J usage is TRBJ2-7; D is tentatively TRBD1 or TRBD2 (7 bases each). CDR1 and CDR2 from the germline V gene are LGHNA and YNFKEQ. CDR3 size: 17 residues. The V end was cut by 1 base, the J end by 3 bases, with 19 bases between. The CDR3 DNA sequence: TGTGCCAGCAGCCAAGCCCTCCTCTCAGGGGGGGTCTACGAGCAGTACTTC. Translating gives CASSQALLSGGVYEQYF.

CDR3 DNA sequence: TGCAGCGTGCGATCGACCTACGGGGAGCTGTTTTTT. Its protein is CSVRSTYGELFF. This chain connects TRBV29-1 to TRBJ2-2; D remains ambiguous. Trimming stripped 6 bases from V and 7 bases from J, with 12 bases between. Germline V gene lookup returns CDR1 SQVTM and CDR2 ANQGSEA. CDR3 size: 12 residues.

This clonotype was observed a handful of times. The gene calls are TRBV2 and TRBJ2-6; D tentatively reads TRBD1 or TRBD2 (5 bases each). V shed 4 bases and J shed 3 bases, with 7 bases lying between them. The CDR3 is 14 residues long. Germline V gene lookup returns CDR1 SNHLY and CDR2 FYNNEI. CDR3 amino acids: CASSGGIGANVLTF. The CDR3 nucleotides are TGTGCCAGCAGTGGGGGGATTGGGGCCAACGTCCTGACTTTC.

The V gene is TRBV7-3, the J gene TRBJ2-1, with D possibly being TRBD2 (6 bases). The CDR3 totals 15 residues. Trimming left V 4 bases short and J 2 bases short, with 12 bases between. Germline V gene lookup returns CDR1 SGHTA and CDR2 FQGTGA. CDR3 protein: CASSSGLPPYNEQFF. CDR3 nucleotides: TGTGCCAGCAGCTCAGGACTACCTCCCTACAATGAGCAGTTCTTC.

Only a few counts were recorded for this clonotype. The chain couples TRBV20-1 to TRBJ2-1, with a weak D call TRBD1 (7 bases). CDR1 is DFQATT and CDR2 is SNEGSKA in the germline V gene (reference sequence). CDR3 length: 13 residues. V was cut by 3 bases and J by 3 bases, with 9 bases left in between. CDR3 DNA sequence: TGCAGTGCTAGGCGGGACAGCTACAATGAGCAGTTCTTC. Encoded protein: CSARRDSYNEQFF.

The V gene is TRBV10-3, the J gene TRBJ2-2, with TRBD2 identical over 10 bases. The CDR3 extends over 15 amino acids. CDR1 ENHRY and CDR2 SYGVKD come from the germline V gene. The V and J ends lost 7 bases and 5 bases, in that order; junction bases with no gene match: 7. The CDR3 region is CAIKGLADSTGELFF. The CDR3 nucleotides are TGTGCCATCAAAGGACTAGCGGATTCTACCGGGGAGCTGTTTTTT.

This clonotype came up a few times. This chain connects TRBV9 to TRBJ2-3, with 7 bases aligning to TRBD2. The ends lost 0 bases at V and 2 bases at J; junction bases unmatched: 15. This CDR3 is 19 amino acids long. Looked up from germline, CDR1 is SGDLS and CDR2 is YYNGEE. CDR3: CASSVGLGRVRSNTDTQYF. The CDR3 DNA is TGTGCCAGCAGCGTAGGTCTTGGGAGGGTGAGGTCGAACACAGATACGCAGTATTTT.

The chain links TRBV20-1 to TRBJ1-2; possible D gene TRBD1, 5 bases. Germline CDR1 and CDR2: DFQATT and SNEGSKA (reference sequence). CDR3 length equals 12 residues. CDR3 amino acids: CGRPGVNYGYTF. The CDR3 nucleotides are TGCGGCCGTCCGGGGGTTAACTATGGCTACACCTTC.

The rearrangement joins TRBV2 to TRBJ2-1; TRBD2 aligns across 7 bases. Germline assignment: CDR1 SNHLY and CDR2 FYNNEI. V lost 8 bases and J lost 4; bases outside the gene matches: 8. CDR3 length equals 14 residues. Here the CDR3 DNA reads TGTGCCAGCGAAGGCGGGAGTAGTTACAATGAGCAGTTCTTC. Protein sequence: CASEGGSSYNEQFF.

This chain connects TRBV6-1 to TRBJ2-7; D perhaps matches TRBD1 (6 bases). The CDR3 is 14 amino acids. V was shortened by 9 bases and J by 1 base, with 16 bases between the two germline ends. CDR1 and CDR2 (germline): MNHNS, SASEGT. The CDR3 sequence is CASVAGTTSYEQYF. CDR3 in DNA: TGTGCCAGTGTCGCCGGGACAACTTCCTACGAGCAGTACTTC.

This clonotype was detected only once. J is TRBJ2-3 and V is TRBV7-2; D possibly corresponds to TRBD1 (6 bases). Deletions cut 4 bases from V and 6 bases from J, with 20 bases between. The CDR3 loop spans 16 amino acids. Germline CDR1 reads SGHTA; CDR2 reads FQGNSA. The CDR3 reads CASSSGQRRPGDTQYF. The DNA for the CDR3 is TGTGCCAGCAGCTCCGGACAGAGGCGGCCAGGGGATACGCAGTATTTT.

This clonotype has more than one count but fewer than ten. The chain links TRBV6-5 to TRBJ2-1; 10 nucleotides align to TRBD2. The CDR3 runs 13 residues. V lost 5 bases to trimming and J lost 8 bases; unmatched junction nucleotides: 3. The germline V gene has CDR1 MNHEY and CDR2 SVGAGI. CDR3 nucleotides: TGTGCCAGCAGTGAGCGGGAGGGGTATGAGCAGTTCTTC. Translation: CASSEREGYEQFF.